The clone carrying this T cell receptor beta chain came up many times. Its antigen is currently unknown. This sample's time point: patch test 3, about 24 weeks after DPC sensitization. Stated treatment: therapeutic diphenylcyclopropenone sensitization with weekly scalp DPC. Each patch-test visit's blood sample preceded patch application. Trimming shortened V by 2 bases and J by 0 bases, and 11 bases separated the two germline ends. Per germline, CDR1 LNHDA and CDR2 SQIVND (reference sequence). The CDR3 is made up of 16 amino acids. A single record per CDR3 protein comes from TCRdb applying MiXCR to the RACE reads. The table records tens of thousands of distinct CDR3 sequences, around 12% of them present only once. The data are from a study of human T cells and chemical hapten exposure. For the study at large: Per-sample variation in TCR yield stemmed mainly from small pooled library volume differences. Whole-study results and caveats: Counts of TCRs above 1 in 1000 frequency stayed unchanged with DPC sensitization. Significantly more large CDR3 similarity clusters arose among expanded TCRs than among controls.

This TCR was recovered from a young man with alopecia areata. Some clones in this sample may be carry-over from other donors' samples. The sample here was whole blood, taken in connection with sensitization to the hapten diphenylcyclopropenone (DPC). The V gene is TRBV19, the J gene TRBJ2-1, with D possibly TRBD1 on 5 matching bases. The CDR3 bases are TGTGCCAGTAGTATAATCGGCAGGGCCTCCTACAATGAGCAGTTCTTC. It codes for CASSIIGRASYNEQFF.